This T cell receptor beta chain was obtained from a study of T cell responses to AZD1222 COVID-19 vaccine. At the level of the study: Second-dose timings of about 4 or about 12 weeks were pooled. Whole-study findings and limits: Only a handful of AZD1222 recipients, several in all, had baseline seropositivity. As reported, nearly half of all spike-specific TCRs target variant regions that are unmutated.

A remark on this clone: Its antigen is unknown.

CDR3 length: 14 residues. V dropped 0 bases and J dropped 2 bases, with 8 bases sitting between them. Germline V CDR1 and CDR2: ENHRY, SYGVKD. Libraries were prepared by immunoSEQ multiplex PCR; TCRdb keeps only in-frame clonotypes and omits some of them. The repertoire holds over 90,000 clones, with less than 95% as singletons. The sample here was peripheral blood, taken on day 0 of AZD1222 vaccination. The chain recombines TRBV10-3 with TRBJ2-7; D unclear. The TCR was taken from an adult in good health. The CDR3 here is CAISESGITYEQYF. The CDR3 bases are TGTGCCATCAGTGAGTCGGGGATCACCTACGAGCAGTACTTC.